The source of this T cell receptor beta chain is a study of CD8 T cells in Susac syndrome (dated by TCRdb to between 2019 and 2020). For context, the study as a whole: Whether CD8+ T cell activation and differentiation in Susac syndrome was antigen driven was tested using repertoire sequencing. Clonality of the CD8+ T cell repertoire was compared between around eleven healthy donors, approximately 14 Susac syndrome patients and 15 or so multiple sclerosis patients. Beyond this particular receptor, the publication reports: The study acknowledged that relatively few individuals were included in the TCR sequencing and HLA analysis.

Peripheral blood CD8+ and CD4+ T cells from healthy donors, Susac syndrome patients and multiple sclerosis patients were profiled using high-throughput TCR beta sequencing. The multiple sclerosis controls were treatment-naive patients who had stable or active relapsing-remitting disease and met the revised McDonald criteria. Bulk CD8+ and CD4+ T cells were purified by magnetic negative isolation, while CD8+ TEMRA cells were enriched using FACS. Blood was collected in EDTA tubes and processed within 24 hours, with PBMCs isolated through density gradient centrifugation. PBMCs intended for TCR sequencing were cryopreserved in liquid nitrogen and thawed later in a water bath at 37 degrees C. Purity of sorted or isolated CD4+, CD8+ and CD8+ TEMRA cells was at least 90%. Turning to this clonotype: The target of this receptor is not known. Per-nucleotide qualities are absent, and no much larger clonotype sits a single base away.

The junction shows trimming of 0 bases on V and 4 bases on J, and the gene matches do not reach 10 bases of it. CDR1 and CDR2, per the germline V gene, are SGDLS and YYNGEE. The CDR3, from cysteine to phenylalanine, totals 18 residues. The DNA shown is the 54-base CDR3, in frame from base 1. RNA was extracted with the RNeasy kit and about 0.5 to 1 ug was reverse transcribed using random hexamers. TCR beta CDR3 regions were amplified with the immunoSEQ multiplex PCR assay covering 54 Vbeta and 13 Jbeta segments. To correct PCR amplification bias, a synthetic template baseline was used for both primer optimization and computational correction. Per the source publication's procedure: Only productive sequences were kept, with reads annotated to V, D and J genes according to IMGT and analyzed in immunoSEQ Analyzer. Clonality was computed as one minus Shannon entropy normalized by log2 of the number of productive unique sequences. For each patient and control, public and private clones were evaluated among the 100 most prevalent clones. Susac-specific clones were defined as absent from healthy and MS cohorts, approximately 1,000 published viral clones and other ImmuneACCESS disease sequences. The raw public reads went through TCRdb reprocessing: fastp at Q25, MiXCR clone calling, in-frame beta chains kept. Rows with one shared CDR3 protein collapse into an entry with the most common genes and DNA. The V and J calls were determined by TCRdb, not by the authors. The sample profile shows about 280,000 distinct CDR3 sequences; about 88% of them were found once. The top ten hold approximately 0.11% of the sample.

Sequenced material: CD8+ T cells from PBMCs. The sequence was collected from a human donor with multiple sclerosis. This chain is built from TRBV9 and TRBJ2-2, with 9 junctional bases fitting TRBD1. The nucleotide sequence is TGTGCCAGCAGCGTAGCTGAGGACAGGGGAAGCGCCACCGGGGAGCTGTTTTTT. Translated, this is CASSVAEDRGSATGELFF.